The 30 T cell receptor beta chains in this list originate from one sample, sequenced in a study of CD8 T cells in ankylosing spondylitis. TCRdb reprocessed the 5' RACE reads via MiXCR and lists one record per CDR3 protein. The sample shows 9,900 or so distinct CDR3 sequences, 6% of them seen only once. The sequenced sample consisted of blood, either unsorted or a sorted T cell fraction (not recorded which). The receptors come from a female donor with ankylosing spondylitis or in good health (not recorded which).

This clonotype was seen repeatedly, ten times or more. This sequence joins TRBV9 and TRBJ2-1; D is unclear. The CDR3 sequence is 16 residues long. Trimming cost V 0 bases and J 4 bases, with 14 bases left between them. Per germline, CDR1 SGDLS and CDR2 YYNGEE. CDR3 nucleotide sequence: TGTGCCAGCAGCGTAGCCCTGGCAGACAAATACAATGAGCAGTTCTTC. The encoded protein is CASSVALADKYNEQFF.

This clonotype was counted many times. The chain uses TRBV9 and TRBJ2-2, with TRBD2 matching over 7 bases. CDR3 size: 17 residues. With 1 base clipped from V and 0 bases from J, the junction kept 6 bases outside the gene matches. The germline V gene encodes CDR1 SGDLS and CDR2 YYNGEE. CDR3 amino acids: CASSVPREGANTGELFF. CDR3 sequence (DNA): TGTGCCAGCAGCGTACCAAGGGAGGGCGCGAACACCGGGGAGCTGTTTTTT.

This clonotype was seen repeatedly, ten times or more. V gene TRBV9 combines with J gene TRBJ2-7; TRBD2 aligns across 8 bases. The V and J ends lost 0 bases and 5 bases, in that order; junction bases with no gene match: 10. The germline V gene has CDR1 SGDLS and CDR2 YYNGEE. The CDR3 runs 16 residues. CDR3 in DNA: TGTGCCAGCAGCGTAGTGGTAGCGGGGAACTTGCACGAGCAGTACTTC. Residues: CASSVVVAGNLHEQYF.

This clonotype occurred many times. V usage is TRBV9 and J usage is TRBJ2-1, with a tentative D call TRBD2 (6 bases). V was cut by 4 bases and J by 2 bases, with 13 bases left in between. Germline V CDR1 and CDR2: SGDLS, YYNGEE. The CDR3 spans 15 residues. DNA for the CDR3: TGTGCCAGCAGCATAGAGGCGGGACCCTACAATGAGCAGTTCTTC. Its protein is CASSIEAGPYNEQFF.

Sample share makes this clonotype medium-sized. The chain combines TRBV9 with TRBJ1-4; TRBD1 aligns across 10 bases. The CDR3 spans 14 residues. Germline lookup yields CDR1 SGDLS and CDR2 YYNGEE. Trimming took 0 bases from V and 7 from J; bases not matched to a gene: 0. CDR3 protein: CASSVGTGGEKLFF. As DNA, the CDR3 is TGTGCCAGCAGCGTAGGGACAGGGGGTGAAAAACTGTTTTTT. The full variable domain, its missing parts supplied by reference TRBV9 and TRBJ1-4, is DSGVTQTPKHLITATGQRVTLRCSPRSGDLSVYWYQQSLDQGLQFLIQYYNGEERAKGNILERFSAQQFPDLHSELNLSSLELGDSALYFCASSVGTGGEKLFFGSGTQLSVL.

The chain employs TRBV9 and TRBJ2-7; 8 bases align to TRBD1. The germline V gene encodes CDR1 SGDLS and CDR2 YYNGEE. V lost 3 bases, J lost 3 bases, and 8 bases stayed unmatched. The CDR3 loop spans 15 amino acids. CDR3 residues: CASSEQGESFYEQYF. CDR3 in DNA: TGTGCCAGCAGCGAACAGGGGGAGTCCTTCTACGAGCAGTACTTC.

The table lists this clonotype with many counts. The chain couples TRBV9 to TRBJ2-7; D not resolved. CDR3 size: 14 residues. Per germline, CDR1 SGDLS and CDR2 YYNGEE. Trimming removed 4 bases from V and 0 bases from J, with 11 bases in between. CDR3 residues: CASSSTGLSYEQYF. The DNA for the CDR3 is TGTGCCAGCAGCTCGACGGGCCTCTCCTACGAGCAGTACTTC.

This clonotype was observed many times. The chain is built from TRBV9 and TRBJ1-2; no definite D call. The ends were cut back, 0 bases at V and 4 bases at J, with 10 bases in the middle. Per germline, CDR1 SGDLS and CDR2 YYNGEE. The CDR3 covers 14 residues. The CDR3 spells CASSVDLSSYGYTF. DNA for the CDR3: TGTGCCAGCAGCGTAGATCTAAGCTCCTATGGCTACACCTTC.

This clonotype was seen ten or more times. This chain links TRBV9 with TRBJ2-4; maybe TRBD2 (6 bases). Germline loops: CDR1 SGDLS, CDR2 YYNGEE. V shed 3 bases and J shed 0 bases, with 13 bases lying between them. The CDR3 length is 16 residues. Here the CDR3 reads CASSATGELAKNIQYF. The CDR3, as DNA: TGTGCCAGCAGCGCAACGGGGGAGTTAGCCAAAAACATTCAGTACTTC.

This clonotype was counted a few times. The CDR3 coding sequence is TGTGCCAGCTATCCGACAGGGGGCTTCTCTGGGGCCAACGTCCTGACTTTC. It specifies CASYPTGGFSGANVLTF. This chain links TRBV9 with TRBJ2-6; 10 bases fit TRBD1. The length of the CDR3 is 17 residues. The germline gives CDR1 SGDLS, CDR2 YYNGEE. Germline trimming cut 7 bases from V and 0 bases from J; bases unmatched to any gene: 7.

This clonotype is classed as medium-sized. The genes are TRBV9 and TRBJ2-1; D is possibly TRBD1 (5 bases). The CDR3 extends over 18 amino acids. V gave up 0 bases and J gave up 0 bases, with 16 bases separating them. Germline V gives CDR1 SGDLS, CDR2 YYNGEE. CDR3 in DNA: TGTGCCAGCAGCGTAGCTTTCAGGCAGGGTAGCTCCTACAATGAGCAGTTCTTC. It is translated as CASSVAFRQGSSYNEQFF.

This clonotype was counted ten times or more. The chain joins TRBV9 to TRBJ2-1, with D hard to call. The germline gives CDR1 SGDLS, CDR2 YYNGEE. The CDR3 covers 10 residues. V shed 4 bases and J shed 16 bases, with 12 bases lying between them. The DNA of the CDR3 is TGTGCCAGCAGCCTTTCCCCCCCCTTCTTC. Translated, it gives CASSLSPPFF.

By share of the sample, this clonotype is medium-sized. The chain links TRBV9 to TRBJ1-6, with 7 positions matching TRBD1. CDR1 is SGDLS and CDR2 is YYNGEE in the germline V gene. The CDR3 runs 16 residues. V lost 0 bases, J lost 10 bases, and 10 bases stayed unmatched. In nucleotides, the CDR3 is TGTGCCAGCAGCGTAGCCCCCGACAGGGTAGGCTCACCCCTCCACTTT. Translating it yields CASSVAPDRVGSPLHF.

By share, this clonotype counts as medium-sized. The CDR3 region has the DNA TGTGCCAGCAGCGCGGAACTAGTAGCGGACTACTACAATGAGCAGTTCTTC. Translating gives CASSAELVADYYNEQFF. The chain carries TRBV9 and TRBJ2-1; TRBD2 is a possible D gene (6 bases). There are 17 residues in the CDR3. Germline V gene lookup returns CDR1 SGDLS and CDR2 YYNGEE. V lost 3 bases to trimming and J lost 3 bases, with 19 bases between them.

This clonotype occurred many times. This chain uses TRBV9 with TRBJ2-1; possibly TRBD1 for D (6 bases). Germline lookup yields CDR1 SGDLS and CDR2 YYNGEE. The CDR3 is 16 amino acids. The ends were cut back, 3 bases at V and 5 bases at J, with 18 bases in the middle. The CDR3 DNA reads TGTGCCAGCAGCGCCCCCCTAGGGGGTGCCGACAATGAGCAGTTCTTC. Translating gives CASSAPLGGADNEQFF. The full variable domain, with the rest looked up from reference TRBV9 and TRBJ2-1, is DSGVTQTPKHLITATGQRVTLRCSPRSGDLSVYWYQQSLDQGLQFLIQYYNGEERAKGNILERFSAQQFPDLHSELNLSSLELGDSALYFCASSAPLGGADNEQFFGPGTRLTVL.

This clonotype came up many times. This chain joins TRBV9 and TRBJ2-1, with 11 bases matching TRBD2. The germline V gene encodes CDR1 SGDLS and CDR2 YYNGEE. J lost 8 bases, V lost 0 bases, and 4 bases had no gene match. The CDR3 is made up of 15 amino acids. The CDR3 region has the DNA TGTGCCAGCAGCGTAGCTACTAGCGGGAGCTATGAGCAGTTCTTC. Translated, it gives CASSVATSGSYEQFF.

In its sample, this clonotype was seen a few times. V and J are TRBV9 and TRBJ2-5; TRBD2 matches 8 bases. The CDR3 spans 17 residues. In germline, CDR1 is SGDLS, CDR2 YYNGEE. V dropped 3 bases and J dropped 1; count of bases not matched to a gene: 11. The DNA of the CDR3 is TGTGCCAGCAGCGCCGGACTAGCCTTAGTCAGCCAAGAGACCCAGTACTTC. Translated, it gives CASSAGLALVSQETQYF. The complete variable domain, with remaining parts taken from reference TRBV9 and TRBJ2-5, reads DSGVTQTPKHLITATGQRVTLRCSPRSGDLSVYWYQQSLDQGLQFLIQYYNGEERAKGNILERFSAQQFPDLHSELNLSSLELGDSALYFCASSAGLALVSQETQYFGPGTRLLVL.

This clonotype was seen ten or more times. The CDR3 coding sequence is TGTGCCAGCAGCGTAGGACGCAGCAGCTACGAGCAGTACTTC. Protein sequence: CASSVGRSSYEQYF. The chain couples TRBV9 to TRBJ2-7; the D is unclear. CDR3 length: 14 amino acids. The germline gives CDR1 SGDLS, CDR2 YYNGEE. With 0 bases removed from V and 3 bases from J, the gap between germline ends came to 10 bases.

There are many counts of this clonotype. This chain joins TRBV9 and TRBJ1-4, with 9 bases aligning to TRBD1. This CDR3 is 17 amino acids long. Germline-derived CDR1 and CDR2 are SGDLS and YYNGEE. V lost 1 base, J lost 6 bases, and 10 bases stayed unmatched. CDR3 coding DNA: TGTGCCAGCAGCGTAACAGGGGGCTATCTGGGTCATGAAAAACTGTTTTTT. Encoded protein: CASSVTGGYLGHEKLFF.

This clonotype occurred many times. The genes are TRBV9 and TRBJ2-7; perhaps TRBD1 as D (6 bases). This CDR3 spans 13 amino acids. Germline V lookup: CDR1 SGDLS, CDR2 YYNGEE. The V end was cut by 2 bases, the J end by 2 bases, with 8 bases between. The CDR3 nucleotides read TGTGCCAGCAGCGTGGGACAAACCTACGAGCAGTACTTC. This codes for CASSVGQTYEQYF.

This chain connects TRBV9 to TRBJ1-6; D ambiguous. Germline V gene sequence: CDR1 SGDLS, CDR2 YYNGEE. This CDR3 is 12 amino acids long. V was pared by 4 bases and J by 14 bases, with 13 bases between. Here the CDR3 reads CASSLPLRALHF. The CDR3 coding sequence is TGTGCCAGCAGCCTCCCCCTTCGGGCCCTCCACTTT.

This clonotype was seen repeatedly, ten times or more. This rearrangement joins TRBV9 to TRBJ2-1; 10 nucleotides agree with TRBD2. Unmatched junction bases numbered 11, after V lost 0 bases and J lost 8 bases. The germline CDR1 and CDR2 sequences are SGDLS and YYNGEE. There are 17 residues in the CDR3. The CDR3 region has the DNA TGTGCCAGCAGCGTAGAAGTTAGGCTAGCGGGAGCCGATGAGCAGTTCTTC. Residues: CASSVEVRLAGADEQFF.

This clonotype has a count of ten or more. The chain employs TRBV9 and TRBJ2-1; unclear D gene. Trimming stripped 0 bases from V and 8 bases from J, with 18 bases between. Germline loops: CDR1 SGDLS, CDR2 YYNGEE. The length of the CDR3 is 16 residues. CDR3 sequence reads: CASSVGNGLALDEQFF. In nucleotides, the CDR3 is TGTGCCAGCAGCGTAGGAAACGGATTAGCCTTGGATGAGCAGTTCTTC.

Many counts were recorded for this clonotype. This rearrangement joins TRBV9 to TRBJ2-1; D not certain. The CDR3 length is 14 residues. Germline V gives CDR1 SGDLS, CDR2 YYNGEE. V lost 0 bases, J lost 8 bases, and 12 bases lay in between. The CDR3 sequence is CASSVVSTGDEQFF. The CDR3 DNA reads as TGTGCCAGCAGCGTAGTCAGCACTGGGGATGAGCAGTTCTTC.

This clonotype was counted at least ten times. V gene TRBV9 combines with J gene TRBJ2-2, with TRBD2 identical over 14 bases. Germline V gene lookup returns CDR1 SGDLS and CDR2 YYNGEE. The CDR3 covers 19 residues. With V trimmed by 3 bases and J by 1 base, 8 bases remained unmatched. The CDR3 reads CASSAPGLAGAVNTGELFF. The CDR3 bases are TGTGCCAGCAGCGCCCCGGGACTAGCGGGAGCCGTGAACACCGGGGAGCTGTTTTTT.

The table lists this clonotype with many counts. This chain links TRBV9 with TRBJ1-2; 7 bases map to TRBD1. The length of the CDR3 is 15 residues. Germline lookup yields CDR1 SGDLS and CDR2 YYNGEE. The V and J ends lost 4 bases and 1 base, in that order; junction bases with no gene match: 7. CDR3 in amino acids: CASSSRTGFNYGYTF. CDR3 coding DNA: TGTGCCAGCAGCTCACGGACAGGCTTTAACTATGGCTACACCTTC.

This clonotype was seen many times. The CDR3, as DNA: TGTGCCAGCAGCGTAGAGGGGGACAGCGAAAATGAGCAGTTCTTC. Protein sequence: CASSVEGDSENEQFF. The genes are TRBV9 and TRBJ2-1; TRBD1 matches 7 bases. In germline, CDR1 is SGDLS, CDR2 YYNGEE. The V segment lost 0 bases and the J segment 7 bases; nucleotides outside the gene matches: 7. This CDR3 region has 15 residues.

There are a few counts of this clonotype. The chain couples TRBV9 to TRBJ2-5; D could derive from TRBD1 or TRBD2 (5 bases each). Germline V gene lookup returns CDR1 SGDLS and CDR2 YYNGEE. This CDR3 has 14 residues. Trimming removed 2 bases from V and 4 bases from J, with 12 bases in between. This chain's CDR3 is CASSVRGTAETQYF. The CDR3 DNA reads TGTGCCAGCAGCGTGCGAGGGACGGCAGAGACCCAGTACTTC.

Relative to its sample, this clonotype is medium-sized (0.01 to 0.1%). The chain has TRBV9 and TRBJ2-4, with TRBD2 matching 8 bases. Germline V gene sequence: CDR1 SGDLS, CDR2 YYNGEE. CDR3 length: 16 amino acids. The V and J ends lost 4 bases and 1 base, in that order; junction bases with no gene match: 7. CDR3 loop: CASSPGGGSAKNIQYF. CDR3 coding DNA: TGTGCCAGCAGCCCGGGCGGGGGGTCGGCCAAAAACATTCAGTACTTC. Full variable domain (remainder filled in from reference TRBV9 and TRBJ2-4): DSGVTQTPKHLITATGQRVTLRCSPRSGDLSVYWYQQSLDQGLQFLIQYYNGEERAKGNILERFSAQQFPDLHSELNLSSLELGDSALYFCASSPGGGSAKNIQYFGAGTRLSVL.

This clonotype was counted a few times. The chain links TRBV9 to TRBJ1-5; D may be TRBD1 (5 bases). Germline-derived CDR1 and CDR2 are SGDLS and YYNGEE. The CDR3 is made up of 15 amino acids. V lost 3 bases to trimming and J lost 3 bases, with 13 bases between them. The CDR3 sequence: CASSGHGAINQPQHF. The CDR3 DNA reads TGTGCCAGCAGCGGGCATGGGGCTATCAATCAGCCCCAGCATTTT. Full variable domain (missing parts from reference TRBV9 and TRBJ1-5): DSGVTQTPKHLITATGQRVTLRCSPRSGDLSVYWYQQSLDQGLQFLIQYYNGEERAKGNILERFSAQQFPDLHSELNLSSLELGDSALYFCASSGHGAINQPQHFGDGTRLSIL.